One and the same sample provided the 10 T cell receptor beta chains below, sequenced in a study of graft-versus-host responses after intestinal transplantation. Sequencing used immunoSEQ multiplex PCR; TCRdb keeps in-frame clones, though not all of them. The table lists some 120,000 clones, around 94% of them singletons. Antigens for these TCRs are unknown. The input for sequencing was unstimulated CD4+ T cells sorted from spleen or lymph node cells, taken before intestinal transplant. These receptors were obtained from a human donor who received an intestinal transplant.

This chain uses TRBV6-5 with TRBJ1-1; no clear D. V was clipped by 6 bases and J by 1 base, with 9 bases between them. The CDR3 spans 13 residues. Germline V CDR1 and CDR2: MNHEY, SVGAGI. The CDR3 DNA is TGTGCCAGCAGCATGACACCGAACACTGAAGCTTTCTTT. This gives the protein CASSMTPNTEAFF.

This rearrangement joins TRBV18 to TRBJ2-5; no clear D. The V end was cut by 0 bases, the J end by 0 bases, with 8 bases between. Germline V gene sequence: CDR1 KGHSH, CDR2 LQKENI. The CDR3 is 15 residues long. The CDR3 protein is CASSPPRANQETQYF. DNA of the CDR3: TGTGCCAGCTCACCACCAAGGGCAAACCAAGAGACCCAGTACTTC.

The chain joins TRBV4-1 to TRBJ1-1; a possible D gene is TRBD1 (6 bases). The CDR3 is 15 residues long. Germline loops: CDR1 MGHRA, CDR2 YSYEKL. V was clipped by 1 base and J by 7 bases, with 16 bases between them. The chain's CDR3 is CASSQVGGGWDEAFF. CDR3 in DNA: TGCGCCAGCAGCCAAGTCGGCGGGGGCTGGGATGAAGCTTTCTTT.

The CDR3 loop reads CASSENWQVSTDTQYF. DNA for the CDR3: TGTGCCAGCAGTGAAAATTGGCAGGTCAGCACAGATACGCAGTATTTT. The chain uses TRBV6-1 and TRBJ2-3; no clear D gene. V was clipped by 2 bases and J by 0 bases, with 12 bases between them. This CDR3 is built from 16 residues. Germline V gene data show CDR1 as MNHNS and CDR2 as SASEGT.

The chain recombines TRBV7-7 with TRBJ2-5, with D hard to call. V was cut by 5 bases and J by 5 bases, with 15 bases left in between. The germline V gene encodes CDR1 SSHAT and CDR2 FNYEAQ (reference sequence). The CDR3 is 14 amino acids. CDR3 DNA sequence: TGTGCCAGCAGCCCCGTGGGTCTAGGTGAGACCCAGTACTTC. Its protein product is CASSPVGLGETQYF.

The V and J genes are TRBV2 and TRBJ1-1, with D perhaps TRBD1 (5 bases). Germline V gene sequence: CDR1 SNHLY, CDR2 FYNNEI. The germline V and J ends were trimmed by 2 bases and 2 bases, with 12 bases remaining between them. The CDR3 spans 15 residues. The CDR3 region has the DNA TGTGCCAGCAGTGAACAGGGTATGGATAACACTGAAGCTTTCTTT. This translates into CASSEQGMDNTEAFF.

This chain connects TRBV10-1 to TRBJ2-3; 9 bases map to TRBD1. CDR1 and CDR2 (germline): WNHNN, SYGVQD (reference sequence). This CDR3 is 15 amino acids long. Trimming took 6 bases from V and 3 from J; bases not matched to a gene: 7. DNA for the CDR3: TGCGCCAGCAGCCCCGGGACAGGGAGGACAGATACGCAGTATTTT. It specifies CASSPGTGRTDTQYF.

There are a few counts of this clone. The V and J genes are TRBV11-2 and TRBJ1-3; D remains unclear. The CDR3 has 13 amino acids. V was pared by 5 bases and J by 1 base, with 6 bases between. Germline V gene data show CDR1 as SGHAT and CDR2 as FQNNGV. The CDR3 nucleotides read TGTGCCAGCAGCGACCAATCTGGAAACACCATATATTTT. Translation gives CASSDQSGNTIYF.

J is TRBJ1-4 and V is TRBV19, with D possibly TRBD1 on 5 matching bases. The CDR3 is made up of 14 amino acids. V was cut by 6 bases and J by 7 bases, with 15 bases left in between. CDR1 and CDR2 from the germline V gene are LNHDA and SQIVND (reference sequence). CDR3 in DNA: TGTGCCAGTAGAGTTAGGGGCACGGGTGAAAAACTGTTTTTT. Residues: CASRVRGTGEKLFF.

The CDR3 is CASSKSAPGTGDSPLHF. The CDR3 DNA reads as TGTGCCAGCTCAAAGTCTGCTCCCGGGACAGGGGATTCACCCCTCCACTTT. The rearrangement joins TRBV18 to TRBJ1-6, with TRBD1 matching over 10 bases. V dropped 5 bases and J dropped 8; count of bases not matched to a gene: 12. Germline V gives CDR1 KGHSH, CDR2 LQKENI. The CDR3 consists of 17 residues.